This TCR beta chain emerged from a study of blood T cell repertoires in COVID-19. At the level of the study: Sites across the United States, Italy and Spain contributed samples from acute and convalescent COVID-19.

Seattle researchers signed up patients amid active infection and tracked them longitudinally. Study processing details: Reference gene primers were amplified, and this amplification served to estimate nucleated cell counts. TCRdb's table, derived via immunoSEQ multiplex PCR, lists solely in-frame clones and lacks some. That table is the source of V, J and clone size, and D and trimming were worked out from the DNA. The data contain about 52,000 clones, 81% of them singletons. CDR1 and CDR2 from the germline V gene are MDHEN and SYDVKM. This CDR3 is 19 amino acids long. Losses at the gene ends were 4 bases for V and 2 bases for J; bases not matched to a gene: 15.

The chain links TRBV28 to TRBJ2-1; 9 bases match TRBD1. This TCR derives from a woman of 80 years or more with COVID-19, enrolled during active disease. The sequenced sample consisted of peripheral blood. The CDR3 protein is CASSSLSIIRQGAYNEQFF. In DNA, the CDR3 is TGTGCCAGCAGTTCCCTATCAATTATACGACAGGGGGCCTACAATGAGCAGTTCTTC.